Following are 17 T cell receptor beta chains from one sample sequenced in a study of CD8+ T cells in alopecia areata. After isolation, RNA underwent reverse transcription to generate cDNA as the sequencing template. Assay: immunoSEQ multiplex PCR; the TCRdb copy retains only in-frame clones and omits some. The sample has under 200,000 clones, about 60% seen once. As for treatment: oral pan-JAK inhibitor, 5-10 mg twice daily. Sequenced here: CD4+ T cells sorted from blood, sampled at week 24, from a patient treated with tofacitinib. The receptors were gathered from a human donor with alopecia areata.

There are a few counts of this clone. V is TRBV5-6 and J is TRBJ2-7, with unresolved D. V was shortened by 4 bases and J by 4 bases, with 12 bases between the two germline ends. This CDR3 comprises 13 residues. Per germline, CDR1 SGHDT and CDR2 YYEEEE. The CDR3 region is CASSLPDLYEQYF. The CDR3 DNA reads as TGTGCCAGCAGCCTACCCGATCTGTACGAGCAGTACTTC.

The chain is built from TRBV7-9 and TRBJ2-4, with 7 bases fitting TRBD1. This CDR3 is 15 amino acids long. J lost 1 base, V lost 5 bases, and 5 bases had no gene match. Germline lookup yields CDR1 SEHNR and CDR2 FQNEAQ (reference sequence). The DNA of the CDR3 is TGTGCCAGCAGCCCCAGCAGGGGGGCCAAAAACATTCAGTACTTC. This translates into CASSPSRGAKNIQYF.

The chain employs TRBV30 and TRBJ1-1; D remains ambiguous. The CDR3 sequence is 16 residues long. Trimming stripped 2 bases from V and 0 bases from J, with 16 bases between. Germline V lookup: CDR1 GTSNPN, CDR2 SVGIG (reference sequence). The CDR3 is CAWSPPKWGLNTEAFF. The CDR3 DNA reads as TGTGCCTGGAGTCCCCCAAAATGGGGTCTGAACACTGAAGCTTTCTTT.

The chain recombines TRBV30 with TRBJ1-1; 7 bases line up with TRBD1. The J segment lost 11 bases and the V segment lost 0 bases, leaving 9 bases of the junction unmatched. The CDR3 spans 13 residues. Germline CDR1 GTSNPN, CDR2 SVGIG (reference sequence). CDR3 protein: CAWSVGERQGAFF. The CDR3 DNA follows: TGTGCCTGGAGTGTAGGGGAAAGACAGGGTGCTTTCTTT.

V is TRBV4-1 and J is TRBJ2-7; 8 bases match TRBD1. From germline, CDR1 is MGHRA and CDR2 YSYEKL. The V segment lost 5 bases and the J segment 3 bases; nucleotides outside the gene matches: 6. The CDR3 has 14 amino acids. CDR3 sequence reads: CASSGTGLSYEQYF. Written as DNA, the CDR3 is TGCGCCAGCAGCGGGACAGGACTTAGCTACGAGCAGTACTTC.

The CDR3 spells CSVASDTSTDTQYF. In DNA, the CDR3 is TGCAGCGTTGCGTCAGATACTAGCACAGATACGCAGTATTTT. The chain uses TRBV29-1 and TRBJ2-3; D gene unclear. V was shortened by 4 bases and J by 0 bases, with 11 bases between the two germline ends. The CDR3 extends over 14 amino acids. In germline, CDR1 is SQVTM, CDR2 ANQGSEA.

This chain uses TRBV30 with TRBJ2-5; D is unclear. V lost 4 bases and J lost 5, with 8 bases in between. Per the germline V gene, CDR1 is GTSNPN and CDR2 is SVGIG (reference sequence). The CDR3 extends over 11 amino acids. In nucleotides, the CDR3 is TGTGCCTGGACTCCGGCGGAGACCCAGTACTTC. The encoded protein is CAWTPAETQYF.

This clone came up a few times. This chain links TRBV5-1 with TRBJ2-1; 9 positions agree with TRBD2. The germline V gene has CDR1 SGHRS and CDR2 YFSETQ. The CDR3 spans 19 residues. V lost 3 bases and J lost 13; bases outside the gene matches: 26. This chain's CDR3 is CASSYTSGPSSRYLQSQFF. The CDR3 DNA is TGCGCCAGCAGCTATACTAGCGGGCCGAGCAGCCGATACTTACAAAGTCAGTTCTTC.

A single count supports this clone. The chain employs TRBV9 and TRBJ2-7; D may be TRBD2 (6 bases). The CDR3 is 15 residues long. The germline CDR1 and CDR2 sequences are SGDLS and YYNGEE. Trimming removed 0 bases at V and 5 bases at J, with 15 bases between. The CDR3 nucleotides are TGTGCCAGCAGCGTAGTGTCAGGGACTGGCGACGAGCAGTACTTC. Its protein product is CASSVVSGTGDEQYF.

This clone was detected a few times. J is TRBJ2-7 and V is TRBV29-1; weak D call: TRBD2 (5 bases). Germline values: CDR1 SQVTM, CDR2 ANQGSEA. The CDR3 covers 14 residues. The ends were cut back, 6 bases at V and 2 bases at J, with 17 bases in the middle. The CDR3 reads CSVVQPGLTYEQYF. In nucleotides, the CDR3 is TGCAGCGTGGTCCAGCCAGGACTTACCTACGAGCAGTACTTC.

The chain is built from TRBV27 and TRBJ2-1, with unresolved D. Germline lookup yields CDR1 MNHEY and CDR2 SMNVEV (reference sequence). Trimming shortened V by 5 bases and J by 0 bases, and 14 bases separated the two germline ends. The CDR3 spans 16 residues. The CDR3 DNA sequence: TGTGCCAGCAGTCGAGTCACCTCAAGCTCCTACAATGAGCAGTTCTTC. Translation: CASSRVTSSSYNEQFF.

V gene TRBV7-2 combines with J gene TRBJ1-6; maybe TRBD1 (5 bases). V was pared by 6 bases and J by 10 bases, with 19 bases between. Per the germline V gene, CDR1 is SGHTA and CDR2 is FQGNSA. The CDR3 is made up of 15 amino acids. CDR3 sequence reads: CASRQRGDPWSPLHF. The CDR3 bases are TGTGCCAGCAGACAAAGAGGGGACCCCTGGTCACCCCTCCACTTT.

This clone was counted a few times. The rearrangement links TRBV15 to TRBJ1-2; D unresolved. With 5 bases removed from V and 6 bases from J, the gap between germline ends came to 16 bases. CDR1 is LNHNV and CDR2 is YYDKDF in the germline V gene (reference sequence). The CDR3 is made up of 14 amino acids. The CDR3 region is CATSGAGMRHGYTF. The CDR3 DNA reads as TGTGCCACCAGCGGAGCCGGTATGAGGCATGGCTACACCTTC. Drawing the rest from reference TRBV15 and TRBJ1-2, the complete variable domain is DAMVIQNPRYQVTQFGKPVTLSCSQTLNHNVMYWYQQKSSQAPKLLFHYYDKDFNNEADTPDNFQSRRPNTSFCFLDIRSPGLGDTAMYLCATSGAGMRHGYTFGSGTRLTVV.

About this clone itself: This may arise from a read error, as a much more abundant clone is one base away. V and J are TRBV5-1 and TRBJ2-5; TRBD2 is a possible D gene (6 bases). The CDR3 is 17 residues long. Germline V gene lookup returns CDR1 SGHRS and CDR2 YFSETQ. The chain's CDR3 is CASSLSSPGGSQGTQYF. CDR3 coding DNA: TGCGCCAGCAGCTTAAGCTCCCCCGGGGGATCACAAGGGACCCAGTACTTC.

This clone was seen just once. The rearrangement joins TRBV2 to TRBJ2-7, with 12 bases that match TRBD2. The CDR3 runs 15 residues. Germline CDR1 is SNHLY and CDR2 is FYNNEI. The junction had 1 base not matched to a gene; V was cut back by 3 bases and J by 1 base. The CDR3 DNA reads TGTGCCAGCAGTGAGGGACTAGCGGGTTCCTACGAGCAGTACTTC. Its protein is CASSEGLAGSYEQYF.

This clone was counted a few times. The rearrangement joins TRBV29-1 to TRBJ1-1, with D possibly being TRBD1 (6 bases). The CDR3 contains 10 residues. Germline-derived CDR1 and CDR2 are SQVTM and ANQGSEA. V was pared by 6 bases and J by 12 bases, with 14 bases between. The CDR3 loop reads CSVMLGDTFF. CDR3 in DNA: TGCAGCGTGATGCTTGGGGACACTTTCTTT.

The V and J genes are TRBV30 and TRBJ2-3, with 8 bases aligning to TRBD2. CDR1 GTSNPN and CDR2 SVGIG come from the germline V gene (reference sequence). J was trimmed by 2 bases and V by 8 bases; bases with no gene match: 6. CDR3 size: 13 residues. CDR3 DNA: TGTGCCGGAACTAGCGGCCTCACAGATACGCAGTATTTT. Amino acid sequence: CAGTSGLTDTQYF.